Listed below are T cell receptor beta chains from one sample, sequenced in a study of T cell changes during pregnancy in multiple sclerosis. Data came from immunoSEQ multiplex PCR; TCRdb stores just in-frame clones and leaves some out. The table records 75,000 to 80,000 clones, around 91% of them present only once. The material sequenced was peripheral blood, taken before pregnancy. Receptor source: a female donor with multiple sclerosis, enrolled in a pregnancy study. CDR3s include the opening cysteine and the closing phenylalanine or tryptophan. Fields, in order: V gene, J gene, clone size, D gene, CDR3 protein, CDR3 DNA. A D gene is named only where the DNA matches it firmly. Clone size, where shown, is once, few, many, or a class for clones that have expanded.

v_gene: TRBV5-1; j_gene: TRBJ1-1; abundance: .; d_gene: .; CDR3aa: CASSLEGRGTEAFF; CDR3nt: TGCGCCAGCAGCTTGGAAGGCCGGGGCACTGAAGCTTTCTTT
v_gene: TRBV19; j_gene: TRBJ2-6; abundance: .; d_gene: .; CDR3aa: CASSISNWASGANVLTF; CDR3nt: TGTGCCAGTAGTATATCTAATTGGGCATCTGGGGCCAACGTCCTGACTTTC
v_gene: TRBV7-9; j_gene: TRBJ2-1; abundance: .; d_gene: .; CDR3aa: CASSSGHGGSSYNEQFF; CDR3nt: TGTGCCAGCAGCTCCGGGCACGGAGGCAGTTCCTACAATGAGCAGTTCTTC
v_gene: TRBV4-2; j_gene: TRBJ2-3; abundance: .; d_gene: .; CDR3aa: CASSQGGRVSTDTQYF; CDR3nt: TGTGCCAGCAGCCAAGGGGGGCGGGTTAGCACAGATACGCAGTATTTT
v_gene: TRBV9; j_gene: TRBJ2-1; abundance: once; d_gene: TRBD2; CDR3aa: CASSVEPWETGGSNNEQFF; CDR3nt: TGTGCCAGCAGCGTAGAACCTTGGGAAACGGGGGGGTCAAACAATGAGCAGTTCTTC
v_gene: TRBV5-1; j_gene: TRBJ1-1; abundance: .; d_gene: TRBD1; CDR3aa: CASSLAQTGGITEAFF; CDR3nt: TGCGCCAGCAGCTTGGCCCAGACAGGGGGAATCACTGAAGCTTTCTTT
v_gene: TRBV6-5; j_gene: TRBJ2-7; abundance: .; d_gene: .; CDR3aa: CASSSQPDRAYEQYF; CDR3nt: TGTGCCAGCAGTTCCCAACCGGACAGAGCATACGAGCAGTACTTC
v_gene: TRBV6-5; j_gene: TRBJ1-1; abundance: .; d_gene: .; CDR3aa: CASSSTLRSEAFF; CDR3nt: TGTGCCAGCAGTTCAACGCTGAGGTCTGAAGCTTTCTTT
v_gene: TRBV6-5; j_gene: TRBJ2-1; abundance: .; d_gene: .; CDR3aa: CASRFTSPQYNEQFF; CDR3nt: TGTGCCAGCAGATTCACTAGTCCCCAGTACAATGAGCAGTTCTTC
v_gene: TRBV2; j_gene: TRBJ2-7; abundance: .; d_gene: .; CDR3aa: CASSELEGYEQYF; CDR3nt: TGTGCCAGCAGTGAATTGGAGGGGTACGAGCAGTACTTC
v_gene: TRBV5-6; j_gene: TRBJ2-7; abundance: .; d_gene: TRBD1; CDR3aa: CASSRQGAKYEQYF; CDR3nt: TGTGCCAGCAGCCGCCAGGGGGCCAAATACGAGCAGTACTTC
v_gene: TRBV28; j_gene: TRBJ1-5; abundance: .; d_gene: TRBD1; CDR3aa: CASSLDRGRSQPQHF; CDR3nt: TGTGCCAGCAGTCTGGACAGGGGACGAAGTCAGCCCCAGCATTTT
v_gene: TRBV7-6; j_gene: TRBJ1-1; abundance: .; d_gene: TRBD1; CDR3aa: CASSPQAVSAGGAFF; CDR3nt: TGTGCCAGCAGCCCGCAAGCTGTGTCGGCAGGGGGAGCTTTCTTT
v_gene: TRBV13; j_gene: TRBJ2-7; abundance: .; d_gene: .; CDR3aa: CASSLILASVVNEQYF; CDR3nt: TGTGCCAGCAGCTTAATCCTGGCAAGCGTGGTGAACGAGCAGTACTTC
v_gene: TRBV4-1; j_gene: TRBJ1-4; abundance: .; d_gene: .; CDR3aa: CASSQYGQGYATNEKLFF; CDR3nt: TGCGCCAGCAGCCAATACGGCCAGGGGTATGCAACTAATGAAAAACTGTTTTTT
v_gene: TRBV7-2; j_gene: TRBJ2-7; abundance: .; d_gene: .; CDR3aa: CASSLGGVRTYEQYF; CDR3nt: TGTGCCAGCAGCCTCGGAGGTGTTAGGACCTACGAGCAGTACTTC